This T cell receptor beta chain came from a study of regulatory T cells in long-lasting Graves disease. Findings of the study overall: Small sample size may have lowered accuracy. It was in persistent disease that TRBV28, TRBJ1-2 and TRBJ2-5 were favored.

Germline V lookup: CDR1 SGHRS, CDR2 YFSETQ. The CDR3 loop spans 15 amino acids. Between the trimmed V and J ends, which lost 2 bases and 0 bases, there was a span of 8 bases. Time point noted: persistent/refractory GD, antithyroid drugs over 5 years with positive TRAb. The TCR library was made from RNA extracted from PBMCs. An approximately 9-milliliter sample of peripheral blood was drawn into EDTA tubes. The sample holds a few counts of this clonotype. Its antigen remains unidentified. Arm-PCR of CDR3 regions and iRepertoire HTBI primers were used to build TCR beta libraries. Authors' methods: Among the samples, around 60 TRBV and more than twelve TRBJ segments were identified. TCRdb used MiXCR to reprocess the multiplex PCR reads, holding one entry per CDR3 protein. The V and J calls, along with clone size, are taken from TCRdb and not from the paper's own processing. The sample has some 280,000 distinct CDR3 sequences; around 20% are singletons.

This TCR was recovered from a female donor with Graves disease. The material was peripheral blood mononuclear cells (PBMCs), obtained when the disease was refractory, from a patient treated with antithyroid drugs. The chain employs TRBV5-1 and TRBJ1-4; weak D call: TRBD1 (6 bases). The CDR3 here is CASSFEGATNEKLFF. The CDR3 bases are TGCGCCAGCAGCTTCGAGGGGGCAACTAATGAAAAACTGTTTTTT.